These 20 T cell receptor beta chains share one sample of origin, sequenced in a study of T cell clones after liver transplantation. Repertoires were generated with immunoSEQ multiplex PCR, while TCRdb's copy carries only in-frame clones and drops some. The sample yields more than 100,000 clones, roughly four fifths seen once. The sample was CD4+ T cells from blood, taken around 48 months after liver transplant. These receptor sequences come from a human patient who received a liver transplant. The graft donor may account for some of the T cells.

The chain uses TRBV15 and TRBJ1-4; D might be TRBD1 (5 bases). The CDR3 totals 13 residues. From germline, CDR1 is LNHNV and CDR2 YYDKDF (reference sequence). V was cut by 6 bases and J by 5 bases, with 10 bases left in between. CDR3 coding DNA: TGTGCCACCAGATGGGACCTCAATGAAAAACTGTTTTTT. It codes for CATRWDLNEKLFF.

There are a few counts of this clone. One end of the junction is discordant with germline, which a read error may explain. The chain couples TRBV6-5 to TRBJ2-1, with D unresolved. CDR1 is MNHEY and CDR2 is SVGAGI in the germline V gene. This CDR3 region has 13 residues. CDR3 coding DNA: TGTGCCAGCAGTTTCCCTCCCTACAAAGAGCAGTTCTTC. Amino acids: CASSFPPYKEQFF.

The chain employs TRBV5-4 and TRBJ1-4; the D gene is possibly TRBD1 (5 bases). V lost 0 bases and J 7 bases, leaving 7 bases between the germline ends. The V gene's germline CDR1 is SGHNT and CDR2 YYREEE (reference sequence). The CDR3 extends over 13 amino acids. CDR3 protein: CASSLGGSEKLFF. The CDR3 region has the DNA TGTGCCAGCAGCTTGGGGGGCTCTGAAAAACTGTTTTTT.

CDR3 bases: TGTGCCAGCAGCTTAGAGTCGCGCAGGGAGGCTGGCTACACCTTC. Protein: CASSLESRREAGYTF. The rearrangement uses TRBV7-2 and TRBJ1-2; maybe TRBD1 (5 bases). Trimming shortened V by 1 base and J by 7 bases, and 16 bases separated the two germline ends. CDR3 length: 15 residues. Germline assignment: CDR1 SGHTA and CDR2 FQGNSA.

The chain links TRBV4-3 to TRBJ2-2; TRBD2 matches at 12 bases. The CDR3 has 19 amino acids. CDR1 and CDR2 (germline): LGHNA, YSLEER. J lost 2 bases, V lost 1 base, and 8 bases had no gene match. The CDR3 region is CASSQVTSGGGSNTGELFF. CDR3 nucleotide sequence: TGCGCCAGCAGCCAAGTGACTAGCGGGGGAGGATCTAACACCGGGGAGCTGTTTTTT.

The sample holds a few counts of this clone. The chain links TRBV7-9 to TRBJ1-6; D not certain. Trimming removed 8 bases from V and 0 bases from J, with 5 bases in between. CDR1 and CDR2 (germline): SEHNR, FQNEAQ (reference sequence). This CDR3 spans 13 amino acids. DNA of the CDR3: TGTGCCAGCTCGAGCTCCTATAATTCACCCCTCCACTTT. It codes for CASSSSYNSPLHF.

The chain carries TRBV7-9 and TRBJ1-2; D unclear. The CDR3 runs 13 residues. Germline CDR1 is SEHNR and CDR2 is FQNEAQ (reference sequence). V was pared by 4 bases and J by 4 bases, with 10 bases between. The CDR3: CASSSSDGYGYTF. The CDR3 DNA sequence: TGTGCCAGCAGCTCCTCCGACGGCTATGGCTACACCTTC.

This chain uses TRBV5-1 with TRBJ1-2; TRBD1 aligns across 7 bases. Germline CDR1 reads SGHRS; CDR2 reads YFSETQ. The V segment lost 4 bases and the J segment 8 bases; nucleotides outside the gene matches: 14. There are 15 residues in the CDR3. The CDR3 nucleotides are TGCGCCAGCAGCACCAGACAGGGAGGATCGGAGGGCTACACCTTC. Translating gives CASSTRQGGSEGYTF.

This clone is labeled as medium-sized. The chain is built from TRBV7-3 and TRBJ2-1; the match to TRBD2 covers 9 bases. The CDR3 is 15 amino acids. Germline CDR1 and CDR2: SGHTA and FQGTGA. V gave up 2 bases and J gave up 7 bases; unmatched junction bases: 6. In DNA form, the CDR3 reads TGTGCCAGCAGCTTACTGGCGGGAGGGACAAATGAGCAGTTCTTC. Translating it yields CASSLLAGGTNEQFF.

CDR3 sequence reads: CSVEVWQGGNTIYF. CDR3 sequence (DNA): TGCAGCGTTGAAGTTTGGCAGGGAGGAAACACCATATATTTT. The rearrangement joins TRBV29-1 to TRBJ1-3, with a tentative D call TRBD1 (5 bases). This CDR3 is built from 14 residues. V shed 1 base and J shed 4 bases, with 11 bases lying between them. The germline V gene encodes CDR1 SQVTM and CDR2 ANQGSEA.

For the CDR3, the DNA is TGTGCCAGCAGTTACTCGACGGGCAGCACCTACGAGCAGTACTTC. As protein: CASSYSTGSTYEQYF. This chain joins TRBV6-5 and TRBJ2-7; D unclear. The V gene's germline CDR1 is MNHEY and CDR2 SVGAGI. Trimming shortened V by 0 bases and J by 2 bases, and 11 bases separated the two germline ends. The CDR3 is 15 amino acids.

In DNA, the CDR3 is TGTGCCAGCAGCGCCAACGATCGCTTACAAAGTCGGGCCAACGTCCTGACTTTC. Translated, it gives CASSANDRLQSRANVLTF. V gene TRBV7-3 combines with J gene TRBJ2-6; no clear D gene. Trimming pared 5 bases from V and 5 bases from J, leaving 22 bases between. CDR1 is SGHTA and CDR2 is FQGTGA in the germline V gene. The CDR3 totals 18 residues.

The rearrangement links TRBV7-9 to TRBJ1-1; D is unclear. Deletions cut 1 base from V and 6 bases from J, with 9 bases between. The CDR3 is made up of 13 amino acids. Germline loops: CDR1 SEHNR, CDR2 FQNEAQ (reference sequence). The CDR3 sequence: CASSLEKASEAFF. The CDR3 DNA reads TGTGCCAGCAGCTTAGAAAAGGCGTCTGAAGCTTTCTTT. Combining the CDR3 with reference TRBV7-9 and TRBJ1-1 gives the whole variable domain DTGVSQNPRHKITKRGQNVTFRCDPISEHNRLYWYRQTLGQGPEFLTYFQNEAQLEKSRLLSDRFSAERPKGSFSTLEIQRTEQGDSAMYLCASSLEKASEAFFGQGTRLTVV.

This chain connects TRBV6-1 to TRBJ1-6; the D gene is possibly TRBD1 (5 bases). The CDR3 runs to 16 residues. Germline-derived CDR1 and CDR2 are MNHNS and SASEGT. Trimming shortened V by 2 bases and J by 3 bases, and 11 bases separated the two germline ends. The CDR3 reads CASSETAGGYNSPLHF. The DNA for the CDR3 is TGTGCCAGCAGTGAAACGGCTGGGGGCTATAATTCACCCCTCCACTTT.

This chain uses TRBV4-1 with TRBJ1-4; D may be TRBD1 (5 bases). Per the germline V gene, CDR1 is MGHRA and CDR2 is YSYEKL. The CDR3 runs 16 residues. Trimming removed 1 base at V and 4 bases at J, with 13 bases between. The CDR3 is CASSQVLGAINEKLFF. The CDR3, as DNA: TGCGCCAGCAGCCAAGTACTAGGGGCCATTAATGAAAAACTGTTTTTT.

This chain links TRBV7-7 with TRBJ2-2; 12 nucleotides line up with TRBD1. Unmatched junction bases numbered 6, after V lost 4 bases and J lost 6 bases. Germline V gene sequence: CDR1 SSHAT, CDR2 FNYEAQ (reference sequence). The CDR3 sequence is 16 residues long. The CDR3 spells CASSSGTGGLAGELFF. CDR3 sequence (DNA): TGTGCCAGCAGCTCCGGGACAGGGGGCCTCGCCGGGGAGCTGTTTTTT.

This rearrangement joins TRBV28 to TRBJ2-2; no clear D gene. V was cut by 6 bases and J by 4 bases, with 6 bases left in between. CDR3 length: 12 amino acids. Germline values: CDR1 MDHEN, CDR2 SYDVKM. In nucleotides, the CDR3 is TGTGCCAGCAGATATCCCACCGGGGAGCTGTTTTTT. The encoded protein is CASRYPTGELFF.

This clone came up a few times. V gene TRBV20-1 combines with J gene TRBJ2-7; D not certain. CDR3 length: 10 residues. CDR1 DFQATT and CDR2 SNEGSKA come from the germline V gene (reference sequence). Trimming left V 3 bases short and J 7 bases short, with 7 bases between. The CDR3 reads CSARKVEQYF. In nucleotides, the CDR3 is TGCAGTGCTAGGAAGGTTGAGCAGTACTTC.

V and J are TRBV6-5 and TRBJ2-5; no reliable D call. The DNA end is more similar to TRBJ2-7, so the J call may be wrong. Germline assignment: CDR1 MNHEY and CDR2 SVGAGI. The CDR3 is 13 amino acids. The CDR3 nucleotides read TGTGCCAGCAGTTATTCGCAAGGCTACGAGCAGTACTTC. Translation: CASSYSQGYEQYF.

The chain combines TRBV9 with TRBJ1-1, with D unresolved. CDR1 is SGDLS and CDR2 is YYNGEE in the germline V gene. The V end lost 2 bases, the J end lost 1 base, and 9 bases lay between the germline ends. This CDR3 spans 14 amino acids. The CDR3 bases are TGTGCCAGCAGCGTTGCGCCTAGGAACACTGAAGCTTTCTTT. Residues: CASSVAPRNTEAFF.